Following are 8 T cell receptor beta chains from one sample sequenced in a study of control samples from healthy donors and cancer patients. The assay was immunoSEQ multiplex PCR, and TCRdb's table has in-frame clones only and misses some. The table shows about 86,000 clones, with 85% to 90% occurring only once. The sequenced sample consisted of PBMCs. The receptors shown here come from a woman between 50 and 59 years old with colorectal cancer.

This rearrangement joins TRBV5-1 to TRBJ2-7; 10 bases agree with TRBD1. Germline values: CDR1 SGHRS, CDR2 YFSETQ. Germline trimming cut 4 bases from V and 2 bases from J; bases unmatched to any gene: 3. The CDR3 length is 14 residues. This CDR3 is CASSTGQGAYEQYV. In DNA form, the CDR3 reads TGCGCCAGCAGCACTGGACAGGGGGCCTACGAGCAGTACGTC.

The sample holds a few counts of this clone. Written as DNA, the CDR3 is TGCGCCAGCAGCCAGGGACAGGGAGACGAGCAGTACGTC. Translated: CASSQGQGDEQYV. The V gene is TRBV4-1, the J gene TRBJ2-7; 9 bases are shared with TRBD1. Trimming removed 3 bases from V and 5 bases from J; junction bases left unmatched: 2. Per the germline V gene, CDR1 is MGHRA and CDR2 is YSYEKL. The CDR3 is 13 amino acids.

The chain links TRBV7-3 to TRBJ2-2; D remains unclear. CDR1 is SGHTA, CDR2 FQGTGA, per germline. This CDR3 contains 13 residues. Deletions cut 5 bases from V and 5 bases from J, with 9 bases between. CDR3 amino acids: CASSEIITGELFF. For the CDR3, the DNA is TGTGCCAGCAGCGAAATTATAACCGGGGAGCTGTTTTTT.

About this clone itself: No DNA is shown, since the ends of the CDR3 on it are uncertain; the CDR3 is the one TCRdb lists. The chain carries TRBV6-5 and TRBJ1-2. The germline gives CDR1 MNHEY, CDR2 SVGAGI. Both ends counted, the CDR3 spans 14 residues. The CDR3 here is CASSTSRAVDGYTF.

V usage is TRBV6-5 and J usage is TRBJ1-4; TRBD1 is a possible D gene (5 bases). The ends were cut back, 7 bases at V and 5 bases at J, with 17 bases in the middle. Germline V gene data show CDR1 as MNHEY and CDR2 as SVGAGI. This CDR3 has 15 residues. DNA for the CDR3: TGTGCCAGCATCAACGGGGCGGTATACAATGAAAAACTGTTTTTT. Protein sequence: CASINGAVYNEKLFF.

The CDR3 reads CASNRDGAQETQYF. For the CDR3, the DNA is TGCGCCAGCAACAGGGACGGAGCCCAAGAGACCCAGTACTTC. This chain uses TRBV5-1 with TRBJ2-5, with D possibly being TRBD1 (6 bases). V was shortened by 6 bases and J by 1 base, with 13 bases between the two germline ends. CDR3 length: 14 residues. Germline V CDR1 and CDR2: SGHRS, YFSETQ.

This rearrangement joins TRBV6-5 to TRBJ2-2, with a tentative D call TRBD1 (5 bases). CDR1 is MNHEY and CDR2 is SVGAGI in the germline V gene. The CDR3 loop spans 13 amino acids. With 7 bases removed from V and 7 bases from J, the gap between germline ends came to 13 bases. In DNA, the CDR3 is TGTGCCAGCACCGAAGGGGTATTCGGGGAGCTGTTTTTT. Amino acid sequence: CASTEGVFGELFF.

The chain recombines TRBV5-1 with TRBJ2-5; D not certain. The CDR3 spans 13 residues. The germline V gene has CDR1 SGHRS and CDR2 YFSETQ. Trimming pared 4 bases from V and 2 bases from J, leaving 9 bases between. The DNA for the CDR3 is TGCGCCAGCAGCCAAGGCTCTCAAGAGACCCAGTACTTC. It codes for CASSQGSQETQYF.